The TCR beta chain described here comes from a study of preoperative IRX-2 immunotherapy in early breast cancer (dated by TCRdb to between 2018 and 2021). From the cysteine through the phenylalanine, the CDR3 covers 15 amino acids. Only the CDR3 part of the read is kept: 45 bases, read in frame from the first base. After removal of 3 bases from V and 6 bases from J, the junction retains 10 bases not matched to a gene. Per the germline V gene (reference sequence), LNHDA is the CDR1 and SQIVND is the CDR2. The treatment or condition label for this specimen denotes: preoperative locoregional IRX-2 cytokine immunotherapy. The samples were obtained from a phase Ib study that tested preoperative, locoregional IRX-2 cytokine immunotherapy designed to prime immune responses. Patients with early-stage breast cancer who were given IRX-2 before surgery served as donors. Libraries were prepared through the immunoSEQ multiplex PCR assay. Held by TCRdb, this immuneACCESS table contains in-frame sequences only and omits some clones. Under half of the omission traces to an unresolved V gene where checked; the cause of the rest is unknown. The table for this sample lists tens of thousands of clones; roughly four fifths of them were counted only once. In total, the top ten clones hold 5.5% to 8% of the sample.

To note about this clone: The antigen it recognizes is unknown. No much larger clone exists at a distance of one base, and base qualities are not known.

The material was lymph node tissue, obtained after IRX-2 immunotherapy. The V and J segments used are TRBV19 and TRBJ2-7, with 8 junctional bases fitting TRBD1. This clonotype originated in a human donor with breast cancer. The CDR3 amino acid sequence is: CASSIWSDRVREQYF. Here is the DNA: TGTGCCAGTAGTATTTGGTCGGACAGGGTACGCGAGCAGTACTTC.